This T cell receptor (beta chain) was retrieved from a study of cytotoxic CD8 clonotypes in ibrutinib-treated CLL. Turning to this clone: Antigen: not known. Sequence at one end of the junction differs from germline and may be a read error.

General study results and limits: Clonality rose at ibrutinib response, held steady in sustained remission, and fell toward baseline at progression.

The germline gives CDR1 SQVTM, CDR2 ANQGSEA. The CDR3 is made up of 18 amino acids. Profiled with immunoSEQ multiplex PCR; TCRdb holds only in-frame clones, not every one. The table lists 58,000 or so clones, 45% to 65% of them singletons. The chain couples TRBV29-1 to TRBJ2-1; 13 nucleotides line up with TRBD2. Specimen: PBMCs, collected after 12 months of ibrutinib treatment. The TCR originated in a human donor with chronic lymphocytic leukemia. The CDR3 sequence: CSVEVLLAGGRSDNEQFF. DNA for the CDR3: TGCAGCGTTGAAGTCTTACTAGCGGGGGGGCGCTCCGACAATGAGCAGTTCTTC.